These 32 T cell receptor beta chains came from one sample sequenced in a study of cytomegalovirus exposure and HLA in healthy donors. The PCR ran on 60 Vbeta and 13 Jbeta primers. Produced via immunoSEQ multiplex PCR; TCRdb's table is partial and in-frame only. The sample consists of 200,000 to 250,000 clones, less than 85% of them appearing once. Sequences were obtained from PBMCs. The source is a man aged 18 to 30 in good health and CMV-seronegative.

This chain joins TRBV2 and TRBJ1-5; unclear D gene. Germline V CDR1 and CDR2: SNHLY, FYNNEI. The CDR3 is 15 amino acids. V was pared by 7 bases and J by 2 bases, with 15 bases between. Here the CDR3 DNA reads TGTGCCAGCACCACGGGGATCGGGCGCAATCAGCCCCAGCATTTT. This codes for CASTTGIGRNQPQHF. The full variable domain, completed using reference TRBV2 and TRBJ1-5, is EPEVTQTPSHQVTQMGQEVILRCVPISNHLYFYWYRQILGQKVEFLVSFYNNEISEKSEIFDDQFSVERPDGSNFTLKIRSTKLEDSAMYFCASTTGIGRNQPQHFGDGTRLSIL.

V usage is TRBV2 and J usage is TRBJ1-6; maybe TRBD1 (6 bases). The CDR3 sequence is 16 residues long. V was cut by 2 bases and J by 2 bases, with 10 bases left in between. Germline CDR1 SNHLY, CDR2 FYNNEI. The chain's CDR3 is CASSERGGAYNSPLHF. The DNA for the CDR3 is TGTGCCAGCAGTGAACGAGGGGGGGCCTATAATTCACCCCTCCACTTT.

CDR3 DNA: TGTGCCAGCAGTTCAGGACAGGGCCCCCGGGCGGGAGGGCGTATTGAGCAGTTCTTC. It translates to CASSSGQGPRAGGRIEQFF. This chain uses TRBV5-4 with TRBJ2-1; TRBD2 might be the D (9 bases). The CDR3 runs 19 residues. Per the germline V gene, CDR1 is SGHNT and CDR2 is YYREEE (reference sequence). With 5 bases removed from V and 9 bases from J, the gap between germline ends came to 33 bases.

The chain recombines TRBV5-1 with TRBJ1-3; 9 nucleotides match TRBD1. Germline CDR1 is SGHRS and CDR2 is YFSETQ. V was clipped by 4 bases and J by 0 bases; unmatched bases: 5. The CDR3 runs to 16 residues. CDR3 protein: CASSPGQGFSGNTIYF. In DNA, the CDR3 is TGCGCCAGCAGCCCCGGACAGGGGTTCTCTGGAAACACCATATATTTT.

This chain connects TRBV27 to TRBJ1-1; 7 bases align to TRBD1. Per germline, CDR1 MNHEY and CDR2 SMNVEV (reference sequence). The CDR3 consists of 15 residues. Trimming removed 5 bases from V and 0 bases from J; junction bases left unmatched: 6. CDR3 region: CASSGPGQMNTEAFF. In DNA, the CDR3 is TGTGCCAGCAGTGGTCCGGGACAGATGAACACTGAAGCTTTCTTT.

The count of this clone is one. The chain links TRBV7-3 to TRBJ1-2; TRBD1 aligns across 12 bases. This CDR3 is 17 amino acids long. The ends lost 4 bases at V and 8 bases at J; junction bases unmatched: 14. Per germline, CDR1 SGHTA and CDR2 FQGTGA. The CDR3 region is CASSSGPGTGGARGYTF. The CDR3, as DNA: TGTGCCAGCAGCTCCGGTCCCGGGACAGGGGGCGCTCGGGGCTACACCTTC. Full variable domain (rest looked up from reference TRBV7-3 and TRBJ1-2): GAGVSQTPSNKVTEKGKYVELRCDPISGHTALYWYRQSLGQGPEFLIYFQGTGAADDSGLPNDRFFAVRPEGSVSTLKIQRTERGDSAVYLCASSSGPGTGGARGYTFGSGTRLTVV.

This rearrangement joins TRBV4-1 to TRBJ2-1, with TRBD1 as a possible D gene (5 bases). V lost 1 base and J 4 bases, leaving 14 bases between the germline ends. From germline, CDR1 is MGHRA and CDR2 YSYEKL. The CDR3 has 16 amino acids. This CDR3 is CASSQVDDSPYNEQFF. The CDR3 DNA sequence: TGCGCCAGCAGCCAAGTAGATGACAGTCCGTACAATGAGCAGTTCTTC.

This rearrangement joins TRBV6-5 to TRBJ1-1; D unresolved. V shed 0 bases and J shed 2 bases, with 10 bases lying between them. This CDR3 is built from 15 residues. Germline V lookup: CDR1 MNHEY, CDR2 SVGAGI. The DNA for the CDR3 is TGTGCCAGCAGTTACTCGGGAGCCGTAAACACTGAAGCTTTCTTT. This translates into CASSYSGAVNTEAFF.

The CDR3 sequence is CASSQDRGQEKLFF. The DNA of the CDR3 is TGTGCCAGCAGTCAGGACAGGGGGCAGGAAAAACTGTTTTTT. V is TRBV27 and J is TRBJ1-4; 11 positions agree with TRBD1. Germline V CDR1 and CDR2: MNHEY, SMNVEV (reference sequence). V was clipped by 5 bases and J by 8 bases; unmatched bases: 4. This CDR3 spans 14 amino acids.

The V and J genes are TRBV20-1 and TRBJ2-7; D gene ambiguous. The CDR3 contains 11 residues. Germline V gene sequence: CDR1 DFQATT, CDR2 SNEGSKA (reference sequence). The ends were cut back, 4 bases at V and 2 bases at J, with 6 bases in the middle. CDR3 coding DNA: TGCAGTGCTACACCGGCCTACGAGCAGTACTTC. Amino acid sequence: CSATPAYEQYF.

In its sample, this clone was seen a few times. The chain uses TRBV29-1 and TRBJ2-7; 7 bases line up with TRBD1. The CDR3 contains 12 residues. With V trimmed by 4 bases and J by 4 bases, 4 bases remained unmatched. Germline V gene data show CDR1 as SQVTM and CDR2 as ANQGSEA. Here the CDR3 reads CSVGDRAYEQYF. Written as DNA, the CDR3 is TGCAGCGTTGGAGACAGGGCTTACGAGCAGTACTTC.

There are a few counts of this clone. The genes are TRBV4-1 and TRBJ1-5; weak D call: TRBD1 (5 bases). There are 16 residues in the CDR3. Germline CDR1 MGHRA, CDR2 YSYEKL. The V end lost 5 bases, the J end lost 0 bases, and 14 bases lay between the germline ends. The CDR3 DNA reads TGCGCCAGCAGCTACCGGGACTCAGATAGCAATCAGCCCCAGCATTTT. Amino acids: CASSYRDSDSNQPQHF.

The chain links TRBV7-9 to TRBJ2-7, with 8 nucleotides matching TRBD1. This CDR3 region has 17 residues. Germline assignment: CDR1 SEHNR and CDR2 FQNEAQ (reference sequence). The V and J ends lost 3 bases and 2 bases, in that order; junction bases with no gene match: 12. CDR3 sequence (DNA): TGTGCCAGCAGCTTTGGGACAGGCTTCGGAAGGGCCTACGAGCAGTACTTC. Encoded protein: CASSFGTGFGRAYEQYF.

The rearrangement uses TRBV7-8 and TRBJ2-1; 10 positions agree with TRBD2. V shed 5 bases and J 1 base; nucleotides not matched to a gene: 2. Germline CDR1 and CDR2: SGHVS and FQNEAQ. The CDR3 loop spans 15 amino acids. The CDR3 sequence is CASSQGLASYNEQFF. The DNA of the CDR3 is TGTGCCAGCAGCCAGGGACTAGCGTCCTACAATGAGCAGTTCTTC.

This clone was seen a few times. The chain employs TRBV25-1 and TRBJ2-1, with D possibly being TRBD1 (6 bases). The CDR3 spans 15 residues. Germline V gene lookup returns CDR1 MGHDK and CDR2 SYGVNS. With 3 bases removed from V and 2 bases from J, the gap between germline ends came to 11 bases. CDR3 nucleotides: TGTGCCAGCAGTGATGTTGGGACAACCTACAATGAGCAGTTCTTC. Encoded protein: CASSDVGTTYNEQFF.

There are a few counts of this clone. The CDR3 loop reads CASSLLQGRSEQFF. The CDR3 DNA reads TGTGCCAGCAGCCTGTTGCAGGGTCGGAGTGAGCAGTTCTTC. The rearrangement joins TRBV5-6 to TRBJ2-1; maybe TRBD1 (5 bases). V was trimmed by 4 bases and J by 9 bases, leaving 17 bases between them. This CDR3 is built from 14 residues. Germline values: CDR1 SGHDT, CDR2 YYEEEE. Complete variable domain (other parts from reference TRBV5-6 and TRBJ2-1): DAGVTQSPTHLIKTRGQQVTLRCSPKSGHDTVSWYQQALGQGPQFIFQYYEEEERQRGNFPDRFSGHQFPNYSSELNVNALLLGDSALYLCASSLLQGRSEQFFGPGTRLTVL.

This clone has a single count. The chain has TRBV5-1 and TRBJ2-4; D possibly corresponds to TRBD2 (6 bases). The CDR3 consists of 16 residues. V lost 4 bases, J lost 1 base, and 15 bases lay in between. Germline V gives CDR1 SGHRS, CDR2 YFSETQ. CDR3 nucleotide sequence: TGCGCCAGCAGCCCGGGGGTCAGTTCGGCCAAAAACATTCAGTACTTC. Protein: CASSPGVSSAKNIQYF.

The chain combines TRBV5-1 with TRBJ1-3; possible D gene TRBD1, 6 bases. With 0 bases removed from V and 2 bases from J, the gap between germline ends came to 6 bases. CDR3 size: 14 residues. CDR1 and CDR2 from the germline V gene are SGHRS and YFSETQ. The CDR3 is CASSLDRAGNTIYF. The CDR3 coding sequence is TGCGCCAGCAGCTTGGACAGGGCTGGAAACACCATATATTTT.

The chain has TRBV5-1 and TRBJ2-7; 7 bases line up with TRBD1. CDR3 size: 16 residues. V lost 4 bases to trimming and J lost 2 bases; unmatched junction nucleotides: 12. Per the germline V gene, CDR1 is SGHRS and CDR2 is YFSETQ. CDR3 nucleotides: TGCGCCAGCAGCCAACAGTCCGGGACAGTTACCTACGAGCAGTACTTC. This gives the protein CASSQQSGTVTYEQYF.

The V gene is TRBV5-1, the J gene TRBJ1-1, with a possible D match to TRBD1 (6 bases). The germline V gene has CDR1 SGHRS and CDR2 YFSETQ. V lost 2 bases, J lost 3 bases, and 14 bases lay in between. This CDR3 contains 15 residues. As DNA, the CDR3 is TGCGCCAGCAGCTTTTTGGGGGCGCAGGACACTGAAGCTTTCTTT. Translated: CASSFLGAQDTEAFF.

V is TRBV18 and J is TRBJ2-7; no clear D. The germline gives CDR1 KGHSH, CDR2 LQKENI. The CDR3 contains 13 residues. The V and J ends lost 3 bases and 2 bases respectively, with 8 bases between them. CDR3 in DNA: TGTGCCAGCTCACCTGCTGACACCTACGAGCAGTACTTC. Protein sequence: CASSPADTYEQYF. Combining the CDR3 with reference TRBV18 and TRBJ2-7 gives the whole variable domain NAGVMQNPRHLVRRRGQEARLRCSPMKGHSHVYWYRQLPEEGLKFMVYLQKENIIDESGMPKERFSAEFPKEGPSILRIQQVVRGDSAAYFCASSPADTYEQYFGPGTRLTVT.

The chain has TRBV5-6 and TRBJ2-7, with TRBD2 identical over 8 bases. The germline V gene has CDR1 SGHDT and CDR2 YYEEEE. Unmatched junction bases numbered 16, after V lost 4 bases and J lost 1 base. The CDR3 is 18 amino acids. The CDR3 coding sequence is TGTGCCAGCAGCCAGGGACTAGGCGGGTTATCTAGTTCCTACGAGCAGTACTTC. Translating it yields CASSQGLGGLSSSYEQYF.

The V call is TRBV19, the J call TRBJ2-3; TRBD1 matches 8 bases. Germline loops: CDR1 LNHDA, CDR2 SQIVND (reference sequence). V lost 3 bases, J lost 0 bases, and 11 bases stayed unmatched. The CDR3 covers 18 residues. This chain's CDR3 is CASSIDRGIQSSTDTQYF. CDR3 DNA: TGTGCCAGTAGTATTGACAGGGGTATACAATCTAGCACAGATACGCAGTATTTT.

The rearrangement links TRBV5-6 to TRBJ2-3; tentative D call: TRBD1 (6 bases). The CDR3 has 13 residues. The V end was cut by 4 bases, the J end by 3 bases, with 9 bases between. Germline V gene data show CDR1 as SGHDT and CDR2 as YYEEEE. The DNA for the CDR3 is TGTGCCAGCAGCACAGACAGGACAGATACGCAGTATTTT. This codes for CASSTDRTDTQYF. Variable domain in full (rest from reference TRBV5-6 and TRBJ2-3): DAGVTQSPTHLIKTRGQQVTLRCSPKSGHDTVSWYQQALGQGPQFIFQYYEEEERQRGNFPDRFSGHQFPNYSSELNVNALLLGDSALYLCASSTDRTDTQYFGPGTRLTVL.

The rearrangement uses TRBV28 and TRBJ2-7; TRBD2 aligns across 8 bases. The CDR3 contains 15 residues. V was pared by 6 bases and J by 5 bases, with 12 bases of the junction left unmatched. Germline V CDR1 and CDR2: MDHEN, SYDVKM. The CDR3 region has the DNA TGTGCCAGCAGACCTCCTACGGGAGGGCCCCACGAGCAGTACTTC. It translates to CASRPPTGGPHEQYF.

V gene TRBV6-6 combines with J gene TRBJ2-1; D is unresolved. The CDR3 sequence is 14 residues long. Germline V gene sequence: CDR1 MNHNY, CDR2 SVGAGI (reference sequence). Trimming removed 0 bases at V and 5 bases at J, with 8 bases between. The CDR3 reads CASSYSGRNNEQFF. DNA for the CDR3: TGTGCCAGCAGTTACTCTGGCAGAAACAATGAGCAGTTCTTC.

V usage is TRBV25-1 and J usage is TRBJ1-2; D ambiguous. V gave up 2 bases and J gave up 5 bases, with 21 bases separating them. The length of the CDR3 is 17 residues. CDR1 MGHDK and CDR2 SYGVNS come from the germline V gene. CDR3 loop: CASSEPGPTPGRYGYTF. The DNA of the CDR3 is TGTGCCAGCAGTGAACCGGGCCCAACCCCCGGGAGGTATGGCTACACCTTC.

The chain joins TRBV5-4 to TRBJ1-3; 7 nucleotides match TRBD1. Trimming cost V 2 bases and J 7 bases; bases outside gene matches: 12. This CDR3 is built from 16 residues. CDR1 and CDR2 from the germline V gene are SGHNT and YYREEE (reference sequence). CDR3 DNA: TGTGCCAGCAGCTTCTTTGGGACAGCCACCCCTAACACCATATATTTT. Protein: CASSFFGTATPNTIYF.

V and J are TRBV9 and TRBJ1-2; 7 bases align to TRBD1. The germline V gene has CDR1 SGDLS and CDR2 YYNGEE. The CDR3 covers 15 residues. V shed 3 bases, J shed 7 bases, and the junction held 12 bases outside the gene matches. Here the CDR3 reads CASSARRTGRSGYTF. For the CDR3, the DNA is TGTGCCAGCAGCGCGAGGCGGACAGGAAGGAGTGGCTACACCTTC.

This chain links TRBV18 with TRBJ2-7; D possibly corresponds to TRBD1 (6 bases). Germline assignment: CDR1 KGHSH and CDR2 LQKENI. Deletions cut 0 bases from V and 5 bases from J, with 26 bases between. The CDR3 is made up of 19 amino acids. CDR3 DNA: TGTGCCAGCTCACCACCTTACACGAATCCGTCACAGGGAAACCACGAGCAGTACTTC. Its translation: CASSPPYTNPSQGNHEQYF.

This chain joins TRBV7-3 and TRBJ2-5; 10 positions match TRBD2. The CDR3 extends over 13 amino acids. Germline V gene lookup returns CDR1 SGHTA and CDR2 FQGTGA. The trim removed 8 bases at V and 5 bases at J, leaving 5 bases unmatched. The CDR3 spells CASASGREETQYF. The CDR3 DNA sequence: TGTGCCAGCGCGAGCGGGAGGGAGGAGACCCAGTACTTC.

J is TRBJ2-3 and V is TRBV1; the table calls TRBD1, which could not be checked here. TRBV1 is shown as a pseudogene. This CDR3 region has 14 residues. CDR3 nucleotides: TGCACCAGCAGCCAACCCAGGGTTAAAGATACGCAGTATTTT. Encoded protein: CTSSQPRVKDTQYF.